This TCR beta chain comes out of a study of blood T cell repertoires in COVID-19. Study overall: There were acute and convalescent COVID-19 samples, and they came from the United States, Italy and Spain.

In the source study's methods: Nucleated cell counts were estimated from reference gene primer amplification. Assay: immunoSEQ multiplex PCR; the TCRdb copy retains only in-frame clones and omits some. The V and J calls and the clone size are those of that table, but D and trimming were determined from the DNA. The sample records some 80,000 clones, 84% being singletons. The sequence came from a human donor in a cohort sampled during active COVID-19. Specimen: peripheral blood.

The CDR3 loop reads CSASSGLAGGQETQYF. CDR3 in DNA: TGCAGTGCTAGTTCGGGACTAGCGGGGGGACAAGAGACCCAGTACTTC. This sequence joins TRBV20-1 and TRBJ2-5; TRBD2 matches at 15 bases. The J segment lost 2 bases and the V segment lost 3 bases, leaving 4 bases of the junction unmatched. CDR1 is DFQATT, CDR2 SNEGSKA, per germline (reference sequence). The CDR3 extends over 16 amino acids.